This TCR beta chain was sequenced in a study of regulatory T cells in long-lasting Graves disease. Study-wide results and caveats: Favoring TRBV28, TRBJ1-2 and TRBJ2-5 was a feature seen in persistent disease. Whereas new patients shared some 990 public clonotypes, persistent patients shared more, at about 2,500.

The authors built TCR beta libraries using iRepertoire HTBI primers and Arm-PCR of CDR3 regions. TCRdb reprocessed the multiplex PCR reads with MiXCR, giving one entry per CDR3 protein. The data hold a few hundred thousand distinct CDR3 sequences, with about 22% observed a single time. This clonotype turned up a few times. Antigen specificity is unknown. The V and J ends lost 3 bases and 5 bases, in that order; junction bases with no gene match: 8. The CDR3 runs 16 residues. Germline V gene sequence: CDR1 SGDLS, CDR2 YYNGEE. Time point in this sample: persistent/refractory GD, antithyroid drugs over 5 years with positive TRAb. PBMC RNA served as the TCR library source.

This TCR was sampled from a female donor with Graves disease. V usage is TRBV9 and J usage is TRBJ1-5; 10 bases map to TRBD1. Material: peripheral blood mononuclear cells (PBMCs), obtained when the disease was refractory, from a patient treated with antithyroid drugs. The CDR3 sequence is CASSASGQGVDQPQHF. In nucleotides, the CDR3 is TGTGCCAGCAGCGCTAGTGGACAGGGGGTTGATCAGCCCCAGCATTTT.